Listed here are 25 T cell receptor beta chains from one sample, sequenced in a study of pediatric ulcerative colitis (dated by TCRdb to about 2019). During colonoscopy, one to two pinch biopsies were obtained from the rectum for research purposes. Library generation was performed with the immunoSEQ multiplex PCR assay. TCRdb holds this immuneACCESS table with in-frame rearrangements only. Some clones are missing; in checked studies, unresolved V genes explain under half, and the rest has no known cause. The sample table contains tens of thousands of clones; only one count was recorded for roughly 73% of them. The ten biggest clones cover 0.74% of the sample. Source material: gut tissue. These TCRs come from a boy between 10 and 17 years old with moderate ulcerative colitis.

In DNA form, the CDR3 reads TGTGCCAGCAGCTTTTACCGGTTTGGCCGAGAGACCCAGTACTTC. It encodes CASSFYRFGRETQYF. The chain joins TRBV5-6 to TRBJ2-5; D is unclear. Trimming took 2 bases from V and 4 from J, leaving 15 bases between them. The CDR3 length is 15 residues. Per the germline V gene, CDR1 is SGHDT and CDR2 is YYEEEE.

In DNA, the CDR3 is TGTGCCACACAGGGAACCGGGGAGCTGTTTTTT. It codes for CATQGTGELFF. This chain connects TRBV19 to TRBJ2-2, with D perhaps TRBD1 (6 bases). The CDR3 is 11 amino acids. Deletions cut 10 bases from V and 5 bases from J, with 8 bases between. Germline CDR1 is LNHDA and CDR2 is SQIVND (reference sequence).

V usage is TRBV6-5 and J usage is TRBJ2-7; no clear D gene. The V and J ends lost 7 bases and 3 bases respectively, with 4 bases between them. CDR3 length: 10 residues. Germline-derived CDR1 and CDR2 are MNHEY and SVGAGI. The CDR3 nucleotides are TGTGCCAGCAACATCTACGAGCAGTACTTC. It encodes CASNIYEQYF.

The chain has TRBV5-1 and TRBJ1-2; 9 positions agree with TRBD1. The length of the CDR3 is 15 residues. The junction had 8 bases not matched to a gene; V was cut back by 6 bases and J by 2 bases. The germline V gene has CDR1 SGHRS and CDR2 YFSETQ. In DNA, the CDR3 is TGCGCCAGCATCCGGGACAGGGCCGACAACTATGGCTACACCTTC. It codes for CASIRDRADNYGYTF.

A single count supports this clone. The chain has TRBV28 and TRBJ2-7, with 9 bases that match TRBD1. The CDR3 loop spans 14 amino acids. Germline trimming cut 5 bases from V and 3 bases from J; bases unmatched to any gene: 5. Germline V gene data show CDR1 as MDHEN and CDR2 as SYDVKM. This CDR3 reads CASSRETGGYEQYF. The CDR3 nucleotides are TGTGCCAGCAGTCGCGAGACAGGGGGCTACGAGCAGTACTTC. Drawing the rest from reference TRBV28 and TRBJ2-7, the complete variable domain is DVKVTQSSRYLVKRTGEKVFLECVQDMDHENMFWYRQDPGLGLRLIYFSYDVKMKEKGDIPEGYSVSREKKERFSLILESASTNQTSMYLCASSRETGGYEQYFGPGTRLTVT.

The CDR3 sequence is CASSDWITNTEAFF. The DNA of the CDR3 is TGTGCCAGTAGTGACTGGATCACGAACACTGAAGCTTTCTTT. The chain is built from TRBV19 and TRBJ1-1; no definite D call. Trimming shortened V by 5 bases and J by 1 base, and 11 bases separated the two germline ends. Germline CDR1 reads LNHDA; CDR2 reads SQIVND (reference sequence). The CDR3 has 14 amino acids.

This clone was picked up a small number of times. V and J are TRBV28 and TRBJ1-4, with 7 bases matching TRBD1. The CDR3 runs 16 residues. Germline CDR1 is MDHEN and CDR2 is SYDVKM. The trim removed 6 bases at V and 15 bases at J, leaving 22 bases unmatched. DNA for the CDR3: TGTGCCAGCAGCCGGGGACAGAAGCGACCACCCGAGGTGATGTTTTTT. It encodes CASSRGQKRPPEVMFF.

This clone was found a few times. V gene TRBV2 combines with J gene TRBJ2-1; D is undetermined. From germline, CDR1 is SNHLY and CDR2 FYNNEI. This CDR3 region has 13 residues. Trimming cost V 7 bases and J 0 bases, with 7 bases left between them. CDR3 nucleotides: TGTGCCAGCAAGCACCCCTCCTACAATGAGCAGTTCTTC. It is translated as CASKHPSYNEQFF.

The V and J genes are TRBV7-6 and TRBJ2-3; 7 nucleotides line up with TRBD2. With V trimmed by 1 base and J by 3 bases, 1 base remained unmatched. The germline V gene encodes CDR1 SGHVS and CDR2 FNYEAQ. The CDR3 sequence is 14 residues long. CDR3 region: CASSLGEGTDTQYF. The CDR3 nucleotides are TGTGCCAGCAGCTTAGGGGAGGGTACAGATACGCAGTATTTT. Looking up the rest from reference TRBV7-6 and TRBJ2-3 gives the full variable domain: GAGVSQSPRYKVTKRGQDVALRCDPISGHVSLYWYRQALGQGPEFLTYFNYEAQQDKSGLPNDRFSAERPEGSISTLTIQRTEQRDSAMYRCASSLGEGTDTQYFGPGTRLTVL.

This rearrangement joins TRBV5-6 to TRBJ2-5, with D maybe TRBD1 (6 bases). The CDR3 totals 12 residues. The germline V gene encodes CDR1 SGHDT and CDR2 YYEEEE. The ends were cut back, 4 bases at V and 4 bases at J, with 8 bases in the middle. In DNA form, the CDR3 reads TGTGCCAGCAGCAGACAGGTAGAGACCCAGTACTTC. It specifies CASSRQVETQYF.

CDR3 sequence: CASRQTGSNYGYTF. As DNA, the CDR3 is TGTGCCAGCAGACAGACAGGGTCTAACTATGGCTACACCTTC. The chain employs TRBV27 and TRBJ1-2; 7 nucleotides align to TRBD1. The CDR3 totals 14 residues. Germline-derived CDR1 and CDR2 are MNHEY and SMNVEV (reference sequence). V trimming: 6 bases; J trimming: 0 bases; junction bases outside the gene matches: 4.

The genes are TRBV4-2 and TRBJ2-7; 7 bases line up with TRBD1. V shed 0 bases and J 3 bases; nucleotides not matched to a gene: 8. Germline-derived CDR1 and CDR2 are LGHNA and YNFKEQ. The CDR3 spans 16 residues. DNA for the CDR3: TGTGCCAGCAGCCAAGAATCTGGGACAGCCTACTACGAGCAGTACTTC. Amino acid sequence: CASSQESGTAYYEQYF.

V and J are TRBV4-1 and TRBJ2-1; the match to TRBD2 covers 9 bases. Trimming cost V 0 bases and J 3 bases; bases outside gene matches: 6. The CDR3 contains 17 residues. Germline CDR1 reads MGHRA; CDR2 reads YSYEKL. CDR3 region: CASSQDRASGVYNEQFF. In DNA, the CDR3 is TGCGCCAGCAGCCAAGATCGGGCTAGCGGGGTCTACAATGAGCAGTTCTTC.

This clone was counted between two and nine times. The rearrangement links TRBV29-1 to TRBJ2-3; 9 bases map to TRBD1. The V gene end was trimmed by 3 bases and the J gene end by 1 base; junction bases not matched to a gene: 2. Germline V gene lookup returns CDR1 SQVTM and CDR2 ANQGSEA. The CDR3 consists of 14 residues. The DNA of the CDR3 is TGCAGCGTTGAGGACAGGGGAGGCACAGATACGCAGTATTTT. Encoded protein: CSVEDRGGTDTQYF.

This clone was recorded only once. This chain uses TRBV5-4 with TRBJ1-2; 7 nucleotides match TRBD1. The V segment lost 5 bases and the J segment 4 bases; nucleotides outside the gene matches: 11. This CDR3 has 15 residues. Germline V gives CDR1 SGHNT, CDR2 YYREEE (reference sequence). The CDR3 here is CASRSGQAPTYGYTF. Written as DNA, the CDR3 is TGTGCCAGCAGATCTGGACAGGCGCCAACCTATGGCTACACCTTC. Using reference TRBV5-4 and TRBJ1-2 for the parts outside the CDR3, the full variable domain is ETGVTQSPTHLIKTRGQQVTLRCSSQSGHNTVSWYQQALGQGPQFIFQYYREEENGRGNFPPRFSGLQFPNYSSELNVNALELDDSALYLCASRSGQAPTYGYTFGSGTRLTVV.

The chain uses TRBV5-6 and TRBJ1-5; TRBD1 might be the D (5 bases). Trimming took 1 base from V and 4 from J, leaving 15 bases between them. The CDR3 runs to 16 residues. From germline, CDR1 is SGHDT and CDR2 YYEEEE. CDR3 protein: CASSLTTGLKNQPQHF. The CDR3 nucleotides are TGTGCCAGCAGCTTGACCACAGGCCTGAAGAATCAGCCCCAGCATTTT.

The rearrangement links TRBV15 to TRBJ2-3; the match to TRBD1 covers 7 bases. There are 15 residues in the CDR3. V lost 4 bases and J lost 4; bases outside the gene matches: 8. CDR1 LNHNV and CDR2 YYDKDF come from the germline V gene (reference sequence). The CDR3 loop is CATSNADRPSDTQYF. CDR3 DNA sequence: TGTGCCACCAGCAACGCGGACAGGCCATCAGATACGCAGTATTTT.

This clone occurred a few times. CDR3 loop: CASIKTGDTGELFF. Here the CDR3 DNA reads TGTGCCAGCATTAAGACAGGGGACACCGGGGAGCTGTTTTTT. The rearrangement joins TRBV6-5 to TRBJ2-2; TRBD1 agrees at 8 bases. After removal of 7 bases from V and 3 bases from J, the junction contained 4 bases not matched to a gene. Germline V gene data show CDR1 as MNHEY and CDR2 as SVGAGI. The CDR3 covers 14 residues.

This clone has a single count. The chain combines TRBV5-1 with TRBJ1-1; a weak D match, TRBD1 (5 bases). Trimming took off 0 bases at V and 5 bases at J, with 11 bases between the two ends. The CDR3 consists of 14 residues. Looked up from germline, CDR1 is SGHRS and CDR2 is YFSETQ. The CDR3 loop is CASSLGHPGTEAFF. The CDR3 region has the DNA TGCGCCAGCAGCTTGGGTCACCCAGGGACTGAAGCTTTCTTT.

V is TRBV18 and J is TRBJ2-2; D is possibly TRBD1 or TRBD2 (5 bases each). The CDR3 has 20 residues. The ends were cut back, 1 base at V and 3 bases at J, with 24 bases in the middle. Germline CDR1 KGHSH, CDR2 LQKENI. DNA for the CDR3: TGTGCCAGCTCACCACAAAAGGTCGTCTGGGGACCCCTGGACACCGGGGAGCTGTTTTTT. This codes for CASSPQKVVWGPLDTGELFF.

V usage is TRBV6-5 and J usage is TRBJ2-2; the D gene could be TRBD1 or TRBD2 (5 bases each). V was cut by 0 bases and J by 6 bases, with 11 bases left in between. Germline V gives CDR1 MNHEY, CDR2 SVGAGI. This CDR3 contains 15 residues. Written as DNA, the CDR3 is TGTGCCAGCAGTTACTCTGGGGCGGAGGCCGGGGAGCTGTTTTTT. It specifies CASSYSGAEAGELFF.

The chain couples TRBV7-9 to TRBJ1-1; 10 bases line up with TRBD1. J was trimmed by 5 bases and V by 4 bases; bases with no gene match: 4. This CDR3 has 14 amino acids. The germline V gene has CDR1 SEHNR and CDR2 FQNEAQ (reference sequence). The CDR3 reads CASSSWTGGTEAFF. The DNA of the CDR3 is TGTGCCAGCAGCTCCTGGACAGGGGGGACTGAAGCTTTCTTT.

The CDR3 loop is CASSIERGAYEQYF. As DNA, the CDR3 is TGTGCCAGTAGTATAGAGCGGGGGGCCTACGAGCAGTACTTC. V usage is TRBV19 and J usage is TRBJ2-7, with TRBD2 matching 8 bases. Germline assignment: CDR1 LNHDA and CDR2 SQIVND (reference sequence). With 0 bases clipped from V and 2 bases from J, the junction kept 0 bases outside the gene matches. The CDR3 sequence is 14 residues long.

As for this clone: An end of the junction differs from the germline gene, which may be a read error. CDR3 loop: CASQQTSRDTQYF. The CDR3, as DNA: TGTGCCAGCCAGCAGACCAGCAGAGATACGCAGTATTTT. The rearrangement uses TRBV9 and TRBJ2-3; D is uncertain. Germline V gene sequence: CDR1 SGDLS, CDR2 YYNGEE. The CDR3 runs to 13 residues.

V gene TRBV7-9 combines with J gene TRBJ2-5; no clear D gene. Trimming shortened V by 5 bases and J by 5 bases, and 18 bases separated the two germline ends. There are 15 residues in the CDR3. Germline CDR1 and CDR2: SEHNR and FQNEAQ (reference sequence). CDR3 DNA: TGTGCCAGCAGCCCGGCCGTCATCGCCCTTGAGACCCAGTACTTC. Protein: CASSPAVIALETQYF.